This TCR beta chain comes out of a study of blood T cell repertoires in COVID-19. Study information: Sources were T cells, B-cell-depleted T cells, or PBMCs; the material itself was cDNA or gDNA.

The Seattle patients joined while their infection was active and were tracked longitudinally afterward. Germline CDR1 MNHEY, CDR2 SVGEGT. The CDR3 extends over 15 amino acids. V lost 2 bases and J lost 3; bases outside the gene matches: 4. In the original analysis: Nucleated cell counts were estimated from reference gene primer amplification. Using immunoSEQ multiplex PCR, the repertoire was profiled, and TCRdb retains in-frame clones only, with some absent. V and J calls plus clone size are reproduced from that table; the DNA served to infer D and trimming. The repertoire has about 170,000 clones, about 88% of them found once; the top ten carry roughly 0.57%. This clone occurred once.

The specimen sequenced was peripheral blood. The genes are TRBV6-2 or TRBV6-3 and TRBJ2-3; 8 bases agree with TRBD2. This receptor was taken from a man aged 55 to 69 with COVID-19, enrolled during active disease. CDR3 sequence: CASSYTGLVTDTQYF. CDR3 nucleotide sequence: TGTGCCAGCAGTTACACGGGACTAGTGACAGATACGCAGTATTTT.